One and the same sample provided the 23 T cell receptor beta chains below, sequenced in a study of blood T cell repertoires in COVID-19. TCRdb's copy holds only in-frame clones and misses some; the assay was immunoSEQ multiplex PCR. The table shows approximately 200,000 clones, with 65% to 90% occurring only once. The source material was peripheral blood. The origin of the receptors is a woman between 50 and 59 years old with acute or convalescent COVID-19.

V usage is TRBV7-9 and J usage is TRBJ1-5; 8 bases are shared with TRBD1. The CDR3 has 15 amino acids. Germline lookup yields CDR1 SEHNR and CDR2 FQNEAQ (reference sequence). V dropped 1 base and J dropped 4; count of bases not matched to a gene: 3. For the CDR3, the DNA is TGTGCCAGCAGCTTAGGACAGGGGACAAATCAGCCCCAGCATTTT. This codes for CASSLGQGTNQPQHF.

DNA for the CDR3: TGTGCCAGCAGCCAAGAGACAGGGAGTAGAATCAACTATGGCTACACCTTC. Protein sequence: CASSQETGSRINYGYTF. The rearrangement joins TRBV3-1 (or the pseudogene TRBV3-2) to TRBJ1-2; 7 bases fit TRBD1. Germline V lookup: CDR1 LGHDT, CDR2 YNNKEL (reference sequence). J was trimmed by 2 bases and V by 0 bases; bases with no gene match: 9. The CDR3 extends over 17 amino acids.

This clone has more than one count but fewer than ten. The chain joins TRBV6-5 to TRBJ1-3; a weak D match, TRBD1 (6 bases). Germline V gene data show CDR1 as MNHEY and CDR2 as SVGAGI. The CDR3 is 15 residues long. The V gene lost 5 bases and the J gene lost 0 bases, with 11 bases spanning the gap. CDR3 coding DNA: TGTGCCAGCAGTCCACAGGGCTCCTCTGGAAACACCATATATTTT. As protein: CASSPQGSSGNTIYF.

CDR3 region: CASSVDNGNGELFF. CDR3 coding DNA: TGTGCCAGCAGCGTAGACAACGGGAACGGGGAGCTGTTTTTT. The rearrangement uses TRBV9 and TRBJ2-2; a possible D gene is TRBD2 (5 bases). The CDR3 is made up of 14 amino acids. V shed 0 bases and J shed 7 bases, with 10 bases lying between them. CDR1 is SGDLS and CDR2 is YYNGEE in the germline V gene.

The chain uses TRBV29-1 and TRBJ2-2; D may be TRBD1 (8 bases). CDR3 length: 13 amino acids. Trimming left V 5 bases short and J 5 bases short, with 12 bases between. CDR1 and CDR2 from the germline V gene are SQVTM and ANQGSEA. The CDR3 DNA sequence: TGCAGCGTTTACAGGGGGGGTACCGGGGAGCTGTTTTTT. It specifies CSVYRGGTGELFF.

The sample holds many counts of this clone. The chain links TRBV19 to TRBJ2-4, with D unresolved. The CDR3 extends over 12 amino acids. Germline CDR1 reads LNHDA; CDR2 reads SQIVND (reference sequence). Deletions cut 5 bases from V and 7 bases from J, with 9 bases between. The CDR3 region has the DNA TGTGCCAGTAGTCCCCGGGTTAACATTCAGTACTTC. Amino acids: CASSPRVNIQYF.

This clone was observed a few times. The J gene is TRBJ1-3, the V gene TRBV11-2; the D gene is possibly TRBD1 (6 bases). This CDR3 is 14 amino acids long. V dropped 6 bases and J dropped 2 bases, with 11 bases sitting between them. CDR1 and CDR2 (germline): SGHAT, FQNNGV. CDR3 loop: CASRFGQTGNTIYF. CDR3 in DNA: TGTGCCAGCAGGTTTGGACAGACTGGAAACACCATATATTTT.

V and J are TRBV7-2 and TRBJ1-4, with D hard to call. The germline V gene has CDR1 SGHTA and CDR2 FQGNSA. The CDR3 loop spans 18 amino acids. V dropped 0 bases and J dropped 1 base, with 15 bases sitting between them. For the CDR3, the DNA is TGTGCCAGCAGCTTAGCCCGGGCGATAGCGGGAACTAATGAAAAACTGTTTTTT. As protein: CASSLARAIAGTNEKLFF.

CDR3 nucleotides: TGTGCCAGCAGTCGTAGGACAGACAGCAATCAGCCCCAGCATTTT. Its translation is CASSRRTDSNQPQHF. The chain is built from TRBV7-8 and TRBJ1-5, with a possible D match to TRBD1 (6 bases). V shed 6 bases and J shed 1 base, with 13 bases lying between them. Germline-derived CDR1 and CDR2 are SGHVS and FQNEAQ. The CDR3 length is 15 residues.

The rearrangement joins TRBV19 to TRBJ1-5; the match to TRBD1 covers 11 bases. CDR3 size: 19 residues. Germline CDR1 LNHDA, CDR2 SQIVND (reference sequence). The junction had 12 bases not matched to a gene; V was cut back by 5 bases and J by 0 bases. This CDR3 reads CASSLTGTGGAYSNQPQHF. In DNA form, the CDR3 reads TGTGCCAGTAGTTTGACCGGGACAGGGGGAGCATATAGCAATCAGCCCCAGCATTTT.

The V and J genes are TRBV6-1 and TRBJ2-7, with TRBD1 matching 9 bases. The CDR3 has 15 amino acids. CDR1 is MNHNS and CDR2 is SASEGT in the germline V gene. The ends lost 2 bases at V and 2 bases at J; junction bases unmatched: 4. For the CDR3, the DNA is TGTGCCAGCAGTGAATCGGGGACAGGGACCTACGAGCAGTACTTC. Its translation is CASSESGTGTYEQYF.

The chain is built from TRBV10-3 and TRBJ1-2; D is possibly TRBD1 (6 bases). Trimming cost V 2 bases and J 2 bases, with 12 bases left between them. The length of the CDR3 is 15 residues. Germline CDR1 and CDR2: ENHRY and SYGVKD. The CDR3 DNA reads as TGTGCCATCAGTGAGATAGGGACATCCAACTATGGCTACACCTTC. Translating it yields CAISEIGTSNYGYTF.

The table lists this clone with a count of one. The V call is TRBV28, the J call TRBJ2-1; 10 nucleotides align to TRBD2. CDR3 length: 15 residues. From germline, CDR1 is MDHEN and CDR2 SYDVKM. V shed 6 bases, J shed 1 base, and the junction held 3 bases outside the gene matches. The CDR3: CASRASGGSYNEQFF. CDR3 nucleotide sequence: TGTGCCAGCAGGGCTAGCGGGGGATCCTACAATGAGCAGTTCTTC. The full variable domain, its missing parts supplied by reference TRBV28 and TRBJ2-1, is DVKVTQSSRYLVKRTGEKVFLECVQDMDHENMFWYRQDPGLGLRLIYFSYDVKMKEKGDIPEGYSVSREKKERFSLILESASTNQTSMYLCASRASGGSYNEQFFGPGTRLTVL.

This clone was seen once. This chain connects TRBV30 to TRBJ2-7; 12 positions match TRBD2. Germline-derived CDR1 and CDR2 are GTSNPN and SVGIG (reference sequence). V trimming: 5 bases; J trimming: 7 bases; junction bases outside the gene matches: 6. This CDR3 comprises 13 residues. The DNA of the CDR3 is TGTGCCTGGGAGCCGGGACTAGCGGGTGAGCAGTACTTC. It specifies CAWEPGLAGEQYF.

The chain combines TRBV5-1 with TRBJ2-5; 9 bases fit TRBD2. V lost 2 bases, J lost 5 bases, and 10 bases stayed unmatched. CDR1 and CDR2 (germline): SGHRS, YFSETQ. This CDR3 is built from 16 residues. The CDR3 DNA reads as TGCGCCAGCAGCTTTGACGTAGCGGGAGTAGGTGAGACCCAGTACTTC. Translated, it gives CASSFDVAGVGETQYF.

This chain connects TRBV5-1 to TRBJ2-3; TRBD1 agrees at 8 bases. The CDR3 is 15 residues long. From germline, CDR1 is SGHRS and CDR2 YFSETQ. Trimming removed 3 bases from V and 3 bases from J; junction bases left unmatched: 6. The CDR3 bases are TGCGCCAGCAGCTCGGACAGGGTGGGAACAGATACGCAGTATTTT. Translating it yields CASSSDRVGTDTQYF.

This chain joins TRBV24-1 and TRBJ2-4, with 7 bases fitting TRBD2. Germline trimming cut 7 bases from V and 1 base from J; bases unmatched to any gene: 12. The V gene's germline CDR1 is KGHDR and CDR2 SFDVKD. The CDR3 totals 17 residues. CDR3 DNA sequence: TGTGCCACCAGCGAGCGGGGCGGTGGCGCCGCCAAAAACATTCAGTACTTC. Protein: CATSERGGGAAKNIQYF.

This chain connects TRBV28 to TRBJ1-5; D is perhaps TRBD1 (6 bases). Germline-derived CDR1 and CDR2 are MDHEN and SYDVKM. The CDR3 consists of 15 residues. Trimming stripped 3 bases from V and 2 bases from J, with 11 bases between. The CDR3 loop reads CASSFRGERNQPQHF. The DNA for the CDR3 is TGTGCCAGCAGTTTCAGGGGTGAGCGCAATCAGCCCCAGCATTTT.

The V and J genes are TRBV28 and TRBJ2-5, with TRBD1 as a possible D gene (6 bases). CDR3 length equals 14 residues. V shed 8 bases and J shed 1 base, with 14 bases lying between them. CDR1 is MDHEN and CDR2 is SYDVKM in the germline V gene. CDR3 nucleotide sequence: TGTGCCAGCCTATCCCCGGACAGCCAAGAGACCCAGTACTTC. Encoded protein: CASLSPDSQETQYF.

The rearrangement joins TRBV30 to TRBJ2-1; 9 nucleotides agree with TRBD1. Germline-derived CDR1 and CDR2 are GTSNPN and SVGIG (reference sequence). The CDR3 length is 18 residues. Unmatched junction bases numbered 19, after V lost 2 bases and J lost 8 bases. The CDR3 region has the DNA TGTGCCTGGAGTCCTCTTCGAAAAGGACAGGGGTCTTGGGATGAGCAGTTCTTC. It translates to CAWSPLRKGQGSWDEQFF.

This clone has just a few counts. The chain joins TRBV4-1 to TRBJ1-1; D gene uncertain. Deletions cut 3 bases from V and 6 bases from J, with 17 bases between. Germline V gene lookup returns CDR1 MGHRA and CDR2 YSYEKL. The CDR3 is made up of 15 amino acids. CDR3 region: CASSQNLGGISEAFF. The CDR3 DNA sequence: TGCGCCAGCAGCCAGAATCTCGGAGGGATCTCTGAAGCTTTCTTT.

This clone was observed a single time. The DNA of the CDR3 is TGTGCCAGCAGCCAAGATTCCCTATCCTACAATGAGCAGTTCTTC. It specifies CASSQDSLSYNEQFF. V usage is TRBV3-1 (or the pseudogene TRBV3-2) and J usage is TRBJ2-1, with D uncertain. The CDR3 length is 15 residues. Germline CDR1 reads LGHDT; CDR2 reads YNNKEL (reference sequence). The V end lost 0 bases, the J end lost 1 base, and 7 bases lay between the germline ends.

The V call is TRBV14, the J call TRBJ2-5, with 14 bases lining up with TRBD2. After removal of 4 bases from V and 4 bases from J, the junction contained 2 bases not matched to a gene. Looked up from germline, CDR1 is SGHDN and CDR2 is FVKESK. This CDR3 is built from 15 residues. CDR3 coding DNA: TGTGCCAGCAGCCCGACTAGCGGGGGGGCAGAGACCCAGTACTTC. Translation gives CASSPTSGGAETQYF.